This entry is about one T cell receptor (beta chain). Its antigen is currently not known. Sequencing ends 3 residues short of the CDR3 end; the germline J gene provides the rest. Interpreted using the paper, the treatment or condition label stands for: autologous CTL019 cells: CD19 CAR with 4-1BB and CD3 zeta domains. TCR zeta and 4-1BB costimulatory signaling domains were incorporated into the CD19 CAR. Leukapheresis was used to collect the T cells for CTL019 manufacturing from peripheral blood. The DNeasy Blood and Tissue Kit was used to extract genomic DNA from pre-infusion T cells, peripheral blood, or sorted post-infusion T cells. In the germline V gene (reference sequence), CDR1 corresponds to LNHDA and CDR2 to SQIVND. Its CDR3 holds 15 amino acids, cysteine through phenylalanine. Of the CDR3's DNA, 36 bases were read; they are in frame from base 1. The data were taken from a study of TET2 disruption in CD19-targeted CAR T cells (dated by TCRdb to the late 2010s). For the wider study: No additional inclusion criteria were applied, and the number of samples was determined by the original clinical trial design and by sample availability.

Deep sequencing of the TCR beta chain was done using the immunoSEQ assay. The published analysis was carried out like this. Clonotype frequencies were computed using only productive TCR beta rearrangements. Sourced from immuneACCESS, this table was stored by TCRdb with only in-frame sequences that have V and J called. A share of the clones is absent; for the studies checked, an unresolved V gene accounts for under half, and the remainder has no known explanation. V, J and clone size were drawn from that table, and D and trimming were deduced from the DNA. The sample table records about 30,000 clones. The ten biggest clones cover approximately 2% of the sample. Beyond this particular receptor, the publication reports: The conclusions drawn about the patient's CAR T cells were based on extensive analysis of just one subject.

This receptor was identified in a man in his 70s with chronic lymphocytic leukemia. The chain was built from TRBV19 and TRBJ2-4, with 11 junctional bases fitting TRBD2. The sequences come from CD8- CAR+ T cells sorted from cultured blood T cells, collected for CD19 CAR T cell therapy. The sample's cell subset or site label, in plain terms: CD8-negative CAR-positive T cells from the infusion product. This receptor carries the CDR3 CASSLLAGGGETQYF. Partial CDR3 DNA: TGTGCCAGTAGCCTTCTAGCGGGGGGAGGTGAGACT.